This T cell receptor (beta chain) was obtained from a study of cytomegalovirus exposure and HLA in healthy donors. Study-wide context: Researchers previously reported finding roughly 120 million unique TCR beta sequences from some 180 million T cells.

The germline V gene has CDR1 MGHRA and CDR2 YSYEKL. The CDR3 length is 17 residues. The trim removed 3 bases at V and 6 bases at J, leaving 9 bases unmatched. Study conclusions and caveats: Some V segments, including TRBV6-2 and TRBV6-3, were excluded as indistinguishable. Near-uniform donor sequencing depth was presumed by presence/absence analyses. Likely technical artifact: a cluster of highly shared sequence variants.

60 Vbeta and 13 Jbeta primers were used in PCR. The table came from immunoSEQ multiplex PCR; TCRdb's copy has only in-frame clones and leaves some out. The sample includes roughly 100,000 clones, roughly 80% of them seen just once. Remarks on this clone: Antigen specificity is unknown.

The clonotype comes from a man aged 25-40 years in good health and CMV-seropositive. Sequencing was carried out using PBMCs. This chain connects TRBV4-1 to TRBJ1-5, with 12 positions matching TRBD1. The CDR3 loop reads CASSQAPGQGASQPQHF. The CDR3 nucleotides read TGCGCCAGCAGCCAGGCTCCGGGACAGGGGGCTTCTCAGCCCCAGCATTTT.